At least ten counts were recorded for the clone carrying this T cell receptor (beta chain). Its antigen is undetermined. The V end lost 1 base, the J end lost 0 bases, and 9 bases lay between the germline ends. The germline V gene has CDR1 MNHEY and CDR2 SVGEGT. This CDR3 is built from 15 residues. Assembly of TCR beta libraries relied on iRepertoire HTBI primers together with Arm-PCR of CDR3 regions. TCRdb used MiXCR to reprocess the multiplex PCR reads, holding one entry per CDR3 protein. The sample has under 450,000 distinct CDR3 sequences; approximately 12% are singletons. The time point: newly diagnosed GD, antithyroid drugs for less than 3 months. PBMC-derived RNA was used for the TCR library. The source of the sample is a study of regulatory T cells in long-lasting Graves disease. Study-level points and caveats: Patients with persistent disease showed a bias toward TRBV28, TRBJ1-2 and TRBJ2-5.

The data were also submitted as part of a second study, on T cells in Graves' hyperthyroidism and ophthalmopathy. That work contributes: Clonotypes that were expanded in thyroid above 0.001 mostly appeared in blood too.

The sequences come from peripheral blood mononuclear cells (PBMCs), collected at new diagnosis, from a patient treated with antithyroid drugs. The sequence was collected from a young woman with Graves disease. The rearrangement uses TRBV6-2 or TRBV6-3 and TRBJ1-1; the D is unclear. CDR3 sequence reads: CASSYFNRLNTEAFF. The CDR3 region has the DNA TGTGCCAGCAGTTACTTCAACAGATTGAACACTGAAGCTTTCTTT.